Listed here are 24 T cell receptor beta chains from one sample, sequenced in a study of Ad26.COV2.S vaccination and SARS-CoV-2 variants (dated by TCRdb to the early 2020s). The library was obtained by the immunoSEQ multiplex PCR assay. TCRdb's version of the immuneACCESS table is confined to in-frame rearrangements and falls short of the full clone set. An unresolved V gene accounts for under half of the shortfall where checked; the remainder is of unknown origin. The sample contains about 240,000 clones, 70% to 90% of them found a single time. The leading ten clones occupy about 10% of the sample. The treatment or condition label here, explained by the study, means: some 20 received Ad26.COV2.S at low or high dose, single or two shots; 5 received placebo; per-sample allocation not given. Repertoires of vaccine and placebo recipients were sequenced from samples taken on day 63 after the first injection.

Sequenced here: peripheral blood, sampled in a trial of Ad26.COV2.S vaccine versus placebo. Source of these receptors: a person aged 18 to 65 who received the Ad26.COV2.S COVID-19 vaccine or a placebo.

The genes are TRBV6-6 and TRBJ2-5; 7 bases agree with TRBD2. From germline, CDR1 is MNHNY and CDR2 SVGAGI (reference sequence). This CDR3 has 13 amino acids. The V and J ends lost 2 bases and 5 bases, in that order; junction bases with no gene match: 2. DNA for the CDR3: TGTGCCAGCAGTTACGGGGGAGGGGAGACCCAGTACTTC. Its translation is CASSYGGGETQYF.

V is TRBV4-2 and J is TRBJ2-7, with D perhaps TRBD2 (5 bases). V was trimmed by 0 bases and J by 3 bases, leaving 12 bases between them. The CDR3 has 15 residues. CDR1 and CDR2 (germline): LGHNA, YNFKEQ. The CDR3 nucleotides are TGTGCCAGCAGCCAAGACATCGGACGGGGCTACGAGCAGTACTTC. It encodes CASSQDIGRGYEQYF.

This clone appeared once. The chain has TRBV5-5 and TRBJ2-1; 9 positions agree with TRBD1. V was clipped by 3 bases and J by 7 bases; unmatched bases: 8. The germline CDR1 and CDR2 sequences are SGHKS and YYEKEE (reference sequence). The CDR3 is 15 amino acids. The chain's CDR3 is CASSWPGQGINEQFF. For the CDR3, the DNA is TGTGCCAGCAGCTGGCCGGGACAGGGAATAAATGAGCAGTTCTTC. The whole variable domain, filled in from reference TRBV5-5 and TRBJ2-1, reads DAGVTQSPTHLIKTRGQQVTLRCSPISGHKSVSWYQQVLGQGPQFIFQYYEKEERGRGNFPDRFSARQFPNYSSELNVNALLLGDSALYLCASSWPGQGINEQFFGPGTRLTVL.

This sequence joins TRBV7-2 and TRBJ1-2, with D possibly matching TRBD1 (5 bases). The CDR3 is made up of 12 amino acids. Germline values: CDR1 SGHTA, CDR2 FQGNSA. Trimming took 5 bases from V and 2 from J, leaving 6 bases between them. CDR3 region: CASSRGNYGYTF. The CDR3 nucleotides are TGTGCCAGCAGCCGGGGGAACTATGGCTACACCTTC.

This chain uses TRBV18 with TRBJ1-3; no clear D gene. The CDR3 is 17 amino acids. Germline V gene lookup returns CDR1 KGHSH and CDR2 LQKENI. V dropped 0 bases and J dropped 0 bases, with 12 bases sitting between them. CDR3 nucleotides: TGTGCCAGCTCACCACCGATCCAGGCCCACTCTGGAAACACCATATATTTT. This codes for CASSPPIQAHSGNTIYF.

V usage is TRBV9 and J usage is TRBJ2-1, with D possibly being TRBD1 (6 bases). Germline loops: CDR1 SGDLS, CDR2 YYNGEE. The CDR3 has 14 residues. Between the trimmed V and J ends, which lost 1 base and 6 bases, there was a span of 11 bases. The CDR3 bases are TGTGCCAGCAGCGTAAAACAGGGCGGCAATGAGCAGTTCTTC. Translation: CASSVKQGGNEQFF.

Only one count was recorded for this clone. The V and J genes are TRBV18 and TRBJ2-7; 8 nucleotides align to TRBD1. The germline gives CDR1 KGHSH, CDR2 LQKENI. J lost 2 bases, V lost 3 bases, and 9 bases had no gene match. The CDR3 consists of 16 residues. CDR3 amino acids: CASSPRQGYGTYEQYF. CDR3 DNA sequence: TGTGCCAGCTCACCTCGACAGGGGTACGGGACCTACGAGCAGTACTTC.

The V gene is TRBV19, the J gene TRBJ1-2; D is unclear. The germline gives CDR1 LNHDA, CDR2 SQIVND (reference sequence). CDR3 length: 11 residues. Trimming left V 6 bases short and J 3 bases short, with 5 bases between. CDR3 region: CASRQHYGYTF. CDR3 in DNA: TGTGCCAGTAGACAGCACTATGGCTACACCTTC.

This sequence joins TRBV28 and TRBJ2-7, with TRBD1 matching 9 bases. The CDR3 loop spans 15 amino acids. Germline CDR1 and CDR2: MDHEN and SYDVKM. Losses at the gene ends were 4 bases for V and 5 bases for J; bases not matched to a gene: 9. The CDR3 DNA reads TGTGCCAGCAGTTCCTCGGGACAGGGTAGTCACGAGCAGTACTTC. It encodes CASSSSGQGSHEQYF.

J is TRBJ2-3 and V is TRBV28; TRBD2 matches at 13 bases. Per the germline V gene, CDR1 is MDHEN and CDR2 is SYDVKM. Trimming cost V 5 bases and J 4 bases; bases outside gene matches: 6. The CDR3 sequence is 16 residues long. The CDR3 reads CASSSWTSGSPDTQYF. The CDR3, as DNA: TGTGCCAGCAGTAGTTGGACTAGCGGGAGTCCAGATACGCAGTATTTT.

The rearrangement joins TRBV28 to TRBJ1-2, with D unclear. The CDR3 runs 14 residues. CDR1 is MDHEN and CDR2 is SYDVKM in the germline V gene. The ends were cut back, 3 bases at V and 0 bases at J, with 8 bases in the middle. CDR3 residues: CASSLRAANYGYTF. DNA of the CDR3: TGTGCCAGCAGTTTGAGGGCAGCTAACTATGGCTACACCTTC.

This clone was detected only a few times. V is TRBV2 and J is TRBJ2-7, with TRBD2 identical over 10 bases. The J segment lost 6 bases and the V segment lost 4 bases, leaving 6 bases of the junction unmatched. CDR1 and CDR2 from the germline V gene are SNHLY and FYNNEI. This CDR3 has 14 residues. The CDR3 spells CASSALAGQGEQYF. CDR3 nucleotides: TGTGCCAGCAGTGCACTAGCGGGGCAAGGCGAGCAGTACTTC.

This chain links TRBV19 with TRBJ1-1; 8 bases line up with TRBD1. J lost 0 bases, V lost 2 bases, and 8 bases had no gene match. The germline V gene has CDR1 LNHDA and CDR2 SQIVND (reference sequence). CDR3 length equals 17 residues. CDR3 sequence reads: CASSIHPGQALNTEAFF. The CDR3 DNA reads TGTGCCAGTAGTATACATCCGGGACAGGCCTTGAACACTGAAGCTTTCTTT.

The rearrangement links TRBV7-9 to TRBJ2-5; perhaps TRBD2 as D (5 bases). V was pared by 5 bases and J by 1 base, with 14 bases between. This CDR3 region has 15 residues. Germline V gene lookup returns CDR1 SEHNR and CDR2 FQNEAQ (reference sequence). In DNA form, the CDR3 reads TGTGCCAGCAGCACCCCCGCGGCGGGCCAAGAGACCCAGTACTTC. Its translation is CASSTPAAGQETQYF. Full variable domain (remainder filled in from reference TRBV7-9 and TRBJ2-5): DTGVSQNPRHKITKRGQNVTFRCDPISEHNRLYWYRQTLGQGPEFLTYFQNEAQLEKSRLLSDRFSAERPKGSFSTLEIQRTEQGDSAMYLCASSTPAAGQETQYFGPGTRLLVL.

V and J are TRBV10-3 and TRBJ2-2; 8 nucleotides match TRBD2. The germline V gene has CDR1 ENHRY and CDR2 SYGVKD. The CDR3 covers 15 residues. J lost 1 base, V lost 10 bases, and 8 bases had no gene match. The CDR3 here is CATSGGAMNTGELFF. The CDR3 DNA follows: TGTGCCACATCGGGGGGGGCGATGAACACCGGGGAGCTGTTTTTT.

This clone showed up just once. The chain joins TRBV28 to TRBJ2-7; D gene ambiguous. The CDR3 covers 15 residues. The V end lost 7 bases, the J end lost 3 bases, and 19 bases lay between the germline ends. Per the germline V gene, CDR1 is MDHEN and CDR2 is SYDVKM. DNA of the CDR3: TGTGCCAGCACCCCCTTGTGGGCCGCGGACTACGAGCAGTACTTC. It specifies CASTPLWAADYEQYF. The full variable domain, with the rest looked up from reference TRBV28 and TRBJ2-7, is DVKVTQSSRYLVKRTGEKVFLECVQDMDHENMFWYRQDPGLGLRLIYFSYDVKMKEKGDIPEGYSVSREKKERFSLILESASTNQTSMYLCASTPLWAADYEQYFGPGTRLTVT.

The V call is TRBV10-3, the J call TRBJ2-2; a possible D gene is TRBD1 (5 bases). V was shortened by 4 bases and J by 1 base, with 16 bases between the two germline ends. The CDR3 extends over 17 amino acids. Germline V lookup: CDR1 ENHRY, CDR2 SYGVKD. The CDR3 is CAISGYTTEKNTGELFF. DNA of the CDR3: TGTGCCATCAGTGGATATACGACAGAGAAGAACACCGGGGAGCTGTTTTTT.

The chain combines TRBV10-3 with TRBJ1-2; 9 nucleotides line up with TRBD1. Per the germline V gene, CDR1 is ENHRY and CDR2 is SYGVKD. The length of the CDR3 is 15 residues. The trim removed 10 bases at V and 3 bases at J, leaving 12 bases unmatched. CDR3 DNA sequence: TGTGCCACCCGGTTAAATACAGGGGGCTACTATGGCTACACCTTC. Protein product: CATRLNTGGYYGYTF.

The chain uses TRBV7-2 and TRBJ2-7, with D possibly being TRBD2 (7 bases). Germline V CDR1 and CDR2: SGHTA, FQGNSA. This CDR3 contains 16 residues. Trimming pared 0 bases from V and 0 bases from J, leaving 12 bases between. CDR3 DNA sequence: TGTGCCAGCAGCTTAGCCCCCGCGGGGGCCTCCTACGAGCAGTACTTC. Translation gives CASSLAPAGASYEQYF.

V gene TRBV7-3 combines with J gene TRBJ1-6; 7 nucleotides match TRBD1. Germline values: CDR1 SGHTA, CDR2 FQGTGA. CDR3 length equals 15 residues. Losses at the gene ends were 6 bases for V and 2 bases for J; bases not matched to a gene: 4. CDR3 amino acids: CASSLGGPYNSPLHF. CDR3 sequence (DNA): TGTGCCAGCAGTTTAGGGGGCCCCTATAATTCACCCCTCCACTTT.

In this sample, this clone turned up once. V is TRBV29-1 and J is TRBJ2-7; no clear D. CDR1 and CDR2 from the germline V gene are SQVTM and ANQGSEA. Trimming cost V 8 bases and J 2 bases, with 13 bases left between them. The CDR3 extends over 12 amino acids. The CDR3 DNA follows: TGCAGCTTTCCCGACGGACCCTACGAGCAGTACTTC. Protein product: CSFPDGPYEQYF.

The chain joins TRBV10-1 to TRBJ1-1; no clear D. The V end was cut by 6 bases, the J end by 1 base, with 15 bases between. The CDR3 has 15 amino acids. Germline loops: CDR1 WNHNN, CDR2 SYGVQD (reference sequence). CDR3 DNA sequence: TGCGCCAGCAGCTCACAGAACGGGGAGAACACTGAAGCTTTCTTT. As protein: CASSSQNGENTEAFF.

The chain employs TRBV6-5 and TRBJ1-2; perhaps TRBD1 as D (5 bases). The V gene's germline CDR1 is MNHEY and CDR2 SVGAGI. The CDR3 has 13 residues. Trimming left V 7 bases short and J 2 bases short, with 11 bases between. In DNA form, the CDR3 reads TGTGCCAGCAAAATCGGGGCCAACTATGGCTACACCTTC. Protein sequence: CASKIGANYGYTF.

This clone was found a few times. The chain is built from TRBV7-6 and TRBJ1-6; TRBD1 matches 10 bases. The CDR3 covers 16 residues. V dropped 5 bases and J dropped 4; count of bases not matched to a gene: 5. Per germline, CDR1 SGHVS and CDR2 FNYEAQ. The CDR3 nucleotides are TGTGCCAGCAGCCTCGGGACAGGGGCTTATAATTCACCCCTCCACTTT. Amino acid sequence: CASSLGTGAYNSPLHF.